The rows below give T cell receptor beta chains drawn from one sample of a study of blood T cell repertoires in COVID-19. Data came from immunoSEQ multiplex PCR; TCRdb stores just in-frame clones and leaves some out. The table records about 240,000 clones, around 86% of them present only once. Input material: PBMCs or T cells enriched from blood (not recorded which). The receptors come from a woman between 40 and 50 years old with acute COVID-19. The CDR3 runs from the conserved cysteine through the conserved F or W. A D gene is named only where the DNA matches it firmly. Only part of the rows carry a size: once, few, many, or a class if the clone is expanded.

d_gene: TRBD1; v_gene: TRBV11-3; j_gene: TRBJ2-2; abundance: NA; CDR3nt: TGTGCCAGCAGCTTAGGGCAGGGGGCGTACGGGGAGCTGTTTTTT; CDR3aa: CASSLGQGAYGELFF
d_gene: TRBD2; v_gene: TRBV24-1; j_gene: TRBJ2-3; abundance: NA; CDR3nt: TGTGCCACCAGTGACGTTGGACTAGCCCGAAGCACAGATACGCAGTATTTT; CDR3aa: CATSDVGLARSTDTQYF
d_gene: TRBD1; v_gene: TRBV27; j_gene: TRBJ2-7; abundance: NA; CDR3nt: TGTGCCAGCAGACCCCCGGGACAGCCCTACGAGCAGTACTTC; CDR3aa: CASRPPGQPYEQYF
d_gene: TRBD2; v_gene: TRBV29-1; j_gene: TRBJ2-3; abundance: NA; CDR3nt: TGCAGCGGACAGGGACTAGCGGGTGTTGCAGATACGCAGTATTTT; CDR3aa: CSGQGLAGVADTQYF
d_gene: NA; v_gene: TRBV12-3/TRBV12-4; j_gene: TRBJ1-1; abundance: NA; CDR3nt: TGTGCCAGCAATACGGGGACTGAAGCTTTCTTT; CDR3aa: CASNTGTEAFF
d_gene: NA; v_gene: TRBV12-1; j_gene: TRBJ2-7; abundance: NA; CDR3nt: TGTGCCAGCAGTTCTCGTGGCCAGCGGGATGACGAGCAGTACTTC; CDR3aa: CASSSRGQRDDEQYF
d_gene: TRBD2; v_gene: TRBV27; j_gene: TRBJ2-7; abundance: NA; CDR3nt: TGTGCCAGCAGTGCTCCGACTAGCGGCATTTCCTACGAGCAGTACTTC; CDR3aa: CASSAPTSGISYEQYF
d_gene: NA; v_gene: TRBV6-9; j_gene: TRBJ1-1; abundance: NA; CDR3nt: TGTGCCAGCAGTTGGCAGGGGAACACTGAAGCTTTCTTT; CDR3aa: CASSWQGNTEAFF
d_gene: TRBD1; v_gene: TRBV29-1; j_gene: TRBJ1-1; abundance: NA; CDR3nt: TGCAGCGTATTACAGGGGGAGAACACTGAAGCTTTCTTT; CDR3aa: CSVLQGENTEAFF
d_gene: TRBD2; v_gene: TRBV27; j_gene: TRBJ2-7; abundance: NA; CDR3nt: TGTGCCAGCAGTTTAAACGCGGGAGGAACGGGGGAGCAGTACTTC; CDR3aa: CASSLNAGGTGEQYF
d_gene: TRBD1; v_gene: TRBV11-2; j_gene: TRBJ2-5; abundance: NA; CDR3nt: TGTGCCAGCAGCTTGGGGGACAGGGGAGAGACCCAGTACTTC; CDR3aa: CASSLGDRGETQYF
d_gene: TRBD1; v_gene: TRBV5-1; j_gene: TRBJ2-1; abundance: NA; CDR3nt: TGCGCCAGCAGCTATGGACAGGGTAGCAATGAGCAGTTCTTC; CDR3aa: CASSYGQGSNEQFF
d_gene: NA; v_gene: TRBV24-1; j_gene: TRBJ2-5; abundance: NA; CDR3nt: TGTGCCACCAGTGATTCCAGGGACCAAGAGACCCAGTACTTC; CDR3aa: CATSDSRDQETQYF
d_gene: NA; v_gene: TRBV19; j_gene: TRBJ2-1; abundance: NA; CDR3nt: TGTGCCAGTAGTAAAAGCGGCAATGAGCAGTTCTTC; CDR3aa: CASSKSGNEQFF
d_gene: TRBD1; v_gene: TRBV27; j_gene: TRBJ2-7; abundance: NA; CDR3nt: TGTGCCAGCAGTCCTGGACAGGGGGCGCGGTACGAGCAGTACTTC; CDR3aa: CASSPGQGARYEQYF
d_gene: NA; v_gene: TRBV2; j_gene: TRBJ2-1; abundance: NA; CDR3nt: TGTGCCAGCGATACCCCCCAAGGTGGGCCCACAACCAATGAGCAGTTCTTC; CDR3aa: CASDTPQGGPTTNEQFF
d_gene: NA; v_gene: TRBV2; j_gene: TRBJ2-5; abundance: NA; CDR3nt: TGTGCCAGCTGGGGCCTCGGGGGGACCCAGTACTTC; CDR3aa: CASWGLGGTQYF
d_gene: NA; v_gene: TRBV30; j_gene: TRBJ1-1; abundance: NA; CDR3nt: TGTGCCTGGACGCAGAAGACTGAAGCTTTCTTT; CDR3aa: CAWTQKTEAFF
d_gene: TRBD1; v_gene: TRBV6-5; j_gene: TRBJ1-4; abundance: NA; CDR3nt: TGTGCCAGCAGTTTAGGAAGACAGGGGTATGAAAAACTGTTTTTT; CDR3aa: CASSLGRQGYEKLFF
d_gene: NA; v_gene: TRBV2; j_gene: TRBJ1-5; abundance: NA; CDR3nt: TGTGCCAGCAGTGACTTGCGGGATCAGCCCCAGCATTTT; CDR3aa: CASSDLRDQPQHF
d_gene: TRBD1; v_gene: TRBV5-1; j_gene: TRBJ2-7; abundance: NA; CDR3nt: TGCGCCAGCAGCTCAAACAGGGGTTCCTACGAGCAGTACTTC; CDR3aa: CASSSNRGSYEQYF
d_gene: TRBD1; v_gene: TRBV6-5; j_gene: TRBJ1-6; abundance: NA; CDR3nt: TGTGCCAGCTCCGGACAGGGACTGTCACCCCTCCACTTT; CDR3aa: CASSGQGLSPLHF
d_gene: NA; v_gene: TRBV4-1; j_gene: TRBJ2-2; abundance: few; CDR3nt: TGCGCCAGCAGCCAAGTTGTGAGGGTCGGGGAGCTGTTTTTT; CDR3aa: CASSQVVRVGELFF
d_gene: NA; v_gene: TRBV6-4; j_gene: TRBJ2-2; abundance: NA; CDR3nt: TGTGCCAGCAGCCGGAGAGTAGACGGGGAGCTGTTTTTT; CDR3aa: CASSRRVDGELFF
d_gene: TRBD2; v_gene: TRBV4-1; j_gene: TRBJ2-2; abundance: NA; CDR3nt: TGCGCCAGCAGCCAAGGTCAACTAGCGGGAGTCGCCGGGGAGCTGTTTTTT; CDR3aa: CASSQGQLAGVAGELFF
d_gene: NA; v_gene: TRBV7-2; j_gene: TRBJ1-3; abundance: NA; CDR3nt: TGTGCCAGCAGCTTAGGGGTACGGGTTACTGGAAACACCATATATTTT; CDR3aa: CASSLGVRVTGNTIYF
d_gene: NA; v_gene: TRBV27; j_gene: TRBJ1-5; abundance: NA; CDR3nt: TGTGCCAGCAGTCCGAGGCGGGGTAATATCGGGGATCAGCCCCAGCATTTT; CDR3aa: CASSPRRGNIGDQPQHF
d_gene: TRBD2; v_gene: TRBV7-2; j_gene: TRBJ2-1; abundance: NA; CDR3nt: TGTGCCAGCAGCTGGACTAGCGGGAGTAGTTATGAGCAGTTCTTC; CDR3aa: CASSWTSGSSYEQFF
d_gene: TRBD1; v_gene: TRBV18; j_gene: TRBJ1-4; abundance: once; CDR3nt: TGTGCCAGCTCACCGGGACAGAGGGAACTGTTTTTT; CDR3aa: CASSPGQRELFF